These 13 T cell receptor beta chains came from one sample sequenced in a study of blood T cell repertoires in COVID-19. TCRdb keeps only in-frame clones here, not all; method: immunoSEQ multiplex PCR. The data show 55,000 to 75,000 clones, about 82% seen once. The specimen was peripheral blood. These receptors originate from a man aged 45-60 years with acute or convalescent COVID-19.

Here the CDR3 DNA reads TGTGCCAGTGATACCAGGGGTGCGGGACTAGCGGAAGATACGCAGTATTTT. Protein sequence: CASDTRGAGLAEDTQYF. J is TRBJ2-3 and V is TRBV28, with 11 bases that match TRBD2. The germline gives CDR1 MDHEN, CDR2 SYDVKM. There are 17 residues in the CDR3. J lost 5 bases, V lost 9 bases, and 16 bases had no gene match.

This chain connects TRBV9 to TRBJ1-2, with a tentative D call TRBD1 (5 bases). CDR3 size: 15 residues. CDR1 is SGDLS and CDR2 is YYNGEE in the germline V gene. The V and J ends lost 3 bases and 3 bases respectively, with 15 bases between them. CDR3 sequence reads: CASSEQPGSYYGYTF. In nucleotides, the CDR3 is TGTGCCAGCAGCGAGCAACCAGGGTCTTACTATGGCTACACCTTC.

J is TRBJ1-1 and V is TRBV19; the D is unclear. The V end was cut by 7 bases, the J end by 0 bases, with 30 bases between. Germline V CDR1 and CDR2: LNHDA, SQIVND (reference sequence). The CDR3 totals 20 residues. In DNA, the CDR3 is TGTGCCAGTACTCCCCCCGGAGGAACACTAGGACTCTGGGTGAACACTGAAGCTTTCTTT. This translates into CASTPPGGTLGLWVNTEAFF. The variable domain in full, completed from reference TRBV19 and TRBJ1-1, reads DGGITQSPKYLFRKEGQNVTLSCEQNLNHDAMYWYRQDPGQGLRLIYYSQIVNDFQKGDIAEGYSVSREKKESFPLTVTSAQKNPTAFYLCASTPPGGTLGLWVNTEAFFGQGTRLTVV.

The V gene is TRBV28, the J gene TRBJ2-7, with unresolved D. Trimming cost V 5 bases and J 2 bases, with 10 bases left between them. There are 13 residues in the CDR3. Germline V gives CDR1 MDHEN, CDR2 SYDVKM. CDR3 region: CASSLQIPYEQYF. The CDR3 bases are TGTGCCAGCAGTCTCCAGATCCCCTACGAGCAGTACTTC.

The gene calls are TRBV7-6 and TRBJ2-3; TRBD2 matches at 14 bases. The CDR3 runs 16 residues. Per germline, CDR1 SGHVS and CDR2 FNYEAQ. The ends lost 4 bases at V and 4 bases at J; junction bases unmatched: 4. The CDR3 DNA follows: TGTGCCAGCAGCTCCGGGACTAGCGGGAGTTCAGATACGCAGTATTTT. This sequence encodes CASSSGTSGSSDTQYF.

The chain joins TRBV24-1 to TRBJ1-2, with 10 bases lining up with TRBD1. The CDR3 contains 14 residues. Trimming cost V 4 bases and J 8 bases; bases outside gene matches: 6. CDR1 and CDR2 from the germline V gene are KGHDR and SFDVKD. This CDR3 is CATSDGQGEVGYTF. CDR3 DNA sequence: TGTGCCACCAGTGACGGACAGGGGGAGGTGGGCTACACCTTC.

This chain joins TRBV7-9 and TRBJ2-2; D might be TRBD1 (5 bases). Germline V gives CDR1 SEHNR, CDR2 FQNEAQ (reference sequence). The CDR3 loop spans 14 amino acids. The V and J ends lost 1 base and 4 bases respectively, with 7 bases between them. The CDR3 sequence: CASSLEGLTGELFF. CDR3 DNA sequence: TGTGCCAGCAGCTTAGAGGGGCTCACCGGGGAGCTGTTTTTT. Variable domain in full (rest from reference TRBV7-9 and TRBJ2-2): DTGVSQNPRHKITKRGQNVTFRCDPISEHNRLYWYRQTLGQGPEFLTYFQNEAQLEKSRLLSDRFSAERPKGSFSTLEIQRTEQGDSAMYLCASSLEGLTGELFFGEGSRLTVL.

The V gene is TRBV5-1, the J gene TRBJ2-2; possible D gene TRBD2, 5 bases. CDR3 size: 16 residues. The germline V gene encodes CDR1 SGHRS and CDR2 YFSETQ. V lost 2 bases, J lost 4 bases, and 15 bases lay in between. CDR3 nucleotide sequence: TGCGCCAGCAGCTTCGGTGGGGAGCCCAGCACCGGGGAGCTGTTTTTT. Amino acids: CASSFGGEPSTGELFF.

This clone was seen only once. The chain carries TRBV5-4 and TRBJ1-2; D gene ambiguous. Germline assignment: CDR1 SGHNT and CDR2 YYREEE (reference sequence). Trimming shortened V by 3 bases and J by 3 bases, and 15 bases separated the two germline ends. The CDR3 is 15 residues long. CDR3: CASSSSNGVDYGYTF. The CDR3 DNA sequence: TGTGCCAGCAGCTCATCGAACGGGGTGGACTATGGCTACACCTTC.

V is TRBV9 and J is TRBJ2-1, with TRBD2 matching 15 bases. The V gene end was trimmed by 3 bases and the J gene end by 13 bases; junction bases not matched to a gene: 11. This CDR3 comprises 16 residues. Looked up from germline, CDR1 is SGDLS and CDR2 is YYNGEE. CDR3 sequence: CASSAPGTSGRMGQFF. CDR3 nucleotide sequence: TGTGCCAGCAGCGCGCCCGGGACTAGCGGGAGGATGGGACAGTTCTTC.

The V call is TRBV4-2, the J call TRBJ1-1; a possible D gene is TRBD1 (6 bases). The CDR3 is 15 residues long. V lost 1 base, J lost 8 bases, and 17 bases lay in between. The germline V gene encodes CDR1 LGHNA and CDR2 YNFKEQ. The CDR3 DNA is TGTGCCAGCAGCCAAGGGGACATCGGGAGGCCAGAAGCTTTCTTT. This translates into CASSQGDIGRPEAFF.

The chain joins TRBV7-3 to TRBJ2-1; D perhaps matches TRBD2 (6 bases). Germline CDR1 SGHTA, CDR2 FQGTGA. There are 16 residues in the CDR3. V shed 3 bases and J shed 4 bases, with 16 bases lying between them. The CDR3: CASSLRPGTAYNEQFF. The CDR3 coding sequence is TGTGCCAGCAGCTTGCGTCCTGGGACTGCATACAATGAGCAGTTCTTC.

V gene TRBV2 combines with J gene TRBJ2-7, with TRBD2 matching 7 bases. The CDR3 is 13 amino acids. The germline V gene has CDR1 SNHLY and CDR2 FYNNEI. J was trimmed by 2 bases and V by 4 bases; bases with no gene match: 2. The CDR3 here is CASSGLAAYEQYF. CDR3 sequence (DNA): TGTGCCAGCAGTGGACTAGCAGCCTACGAGCAGTACTTC.